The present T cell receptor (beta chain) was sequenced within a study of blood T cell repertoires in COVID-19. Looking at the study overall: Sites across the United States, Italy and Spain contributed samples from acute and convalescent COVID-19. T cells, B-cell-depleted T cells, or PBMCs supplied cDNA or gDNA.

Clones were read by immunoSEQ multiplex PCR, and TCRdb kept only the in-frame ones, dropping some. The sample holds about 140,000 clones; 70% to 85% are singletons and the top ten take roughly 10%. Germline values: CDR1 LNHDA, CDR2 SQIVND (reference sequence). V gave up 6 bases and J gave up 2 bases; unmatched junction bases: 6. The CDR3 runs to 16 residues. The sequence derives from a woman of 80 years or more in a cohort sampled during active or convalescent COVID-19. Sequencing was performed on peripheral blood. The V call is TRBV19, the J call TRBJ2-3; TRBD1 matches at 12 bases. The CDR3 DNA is TGTGCCAGTAGGGGACAGGGGGCTTCCCCCACAGATACGCAGTATTTT. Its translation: CASRGQGASPTDTQYF.